This T cell receptor beta chain was sequenced in a study of cytomegalovirus exposure and HLA in healthy donors. It was with 60 Vbeta and 13 Jbeta primers that the PCR ran. TCRdb's table, derived via immunoSEQ multiplex PCR, lists solely in-frame clones and lacks some. The sample holds roughly 150,000 clones, roughly 85% seen once. Points from the study as a whole: The study recorded 150 to 200 TCR beta chains that were cytomegalovirus-associated. HLA alleles showed associations with roughly 17,000 TCR beta sequences in a later analysis, at a 0.05 false discovery rate.

Remarks on this clone: Its specificity is unknown.

Deletions cut 3 bases from V and 8 bases from J, with 16 bases between. The CDR3 has 14 amino acids. The germline V gene encodes CDR1 MDHEN and CDR2 SYDVKM. Source material: PBMCs. This receptor was identified in a boy between 2 and 15 years old in good health and CMV-seronegative. This rearrangement joins TRBV28 to TRBJ1-1, with D uncertain. DNA of the CDR3: TGTGCCAGCAGTTTTCAGGCAGGTGTTGGAGAAGCTTTCTTT. Amino acids: CASSFQAGVGEAFF.